The source of this TCR beta chain is a study of CD4 and CD8 cells across lung adenocarcinoma regions. On this clonotype itself: At one end, the junction sequence differs from germline, possibly due to a read error.

The patients had localized lung adenocarcinoma, a non-small cell subtype. TCRdb reprocessed the PCR reads with MiXCR, giving one entry per CDR3 protein. The data hold around 10,000 distinct CDR3 sequences, with about 46% observed a single time. The germline V gene has CDR1 MNHNS and CDR2 SASEGT. The CDR3 has 16 amino acids. Material for sequencing was CD4+ T cells from the margin of a lung tumor. The gene calls are TRBV6-1 and TRBJ2-5; TRBD1 or TRBD2 may be the D gene (6 bases each). This clonotype was sampled from a female donor with lung adenocarcinoma. The CD4 and CD8 labels of this study may be unreliable. The CDR3 DNA reads as TGTGCCAGCGGGGGGCTAGTGCGCGGTGACCAAGAGACCCAGTACTTT. As protein: CASGGLVRGDQETQYF.